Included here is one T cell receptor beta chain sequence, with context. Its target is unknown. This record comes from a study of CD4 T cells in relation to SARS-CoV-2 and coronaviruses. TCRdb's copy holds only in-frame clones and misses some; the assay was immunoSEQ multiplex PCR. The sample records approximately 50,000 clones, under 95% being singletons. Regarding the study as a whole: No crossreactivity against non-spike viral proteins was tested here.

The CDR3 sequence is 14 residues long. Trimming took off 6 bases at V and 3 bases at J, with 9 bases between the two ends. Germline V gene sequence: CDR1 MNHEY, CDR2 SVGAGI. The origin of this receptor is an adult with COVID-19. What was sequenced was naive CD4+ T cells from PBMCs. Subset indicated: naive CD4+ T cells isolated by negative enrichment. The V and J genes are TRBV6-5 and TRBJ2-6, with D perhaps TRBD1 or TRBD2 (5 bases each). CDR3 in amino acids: CASRRGIGANVLTF. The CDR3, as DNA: TGTGCCAGCAGACGGGGCATTGGGGCCAACGTCCTGACTTTC.